The clone carrying this T cell receptor (beta chain) occurred once. The sample is drawn from a study of blood T cell repertoires in COVID-19. Study background: There were acute and convalescent COVID-19 samples, and they came from the United States, Italy and Spain.

Source study methods: Scientists estimated how many nucleated cells there were by amplifying reference gene primers. Sequenced by immunoSEQ multiplex PCR; TCRdb stores in-frame clones only, minus some. That table gives V, J and clone size, and the DNA gave D and trimming. Counted here are about 260,000 clones, 75% to 90% occurring once; the ten biggest clones make up 0.87%. Material for sequencing was PBMCs or T cells enriched from blood (not recorded which). This TCR derives from a man aged 45-60 years who had been exposed to COVID-19.

This CDR3 reads CASSRPGGAGELFF. CDR3 DNA: TGTGCCAGCAGCCGTCCGGGGGGTGCCGGGGAGCTGTTTTTT. This sequence joins TRBV3-1 (or the pseudogene TRBV3-2) and TRBJ2-2; TRBD2 agrees at 7 bases. Germline V gene sequence: CDR1 LGHDT, CDR2 YNNKEL (reference sequence). The CDR3 is made up of 14 amino acids. The V segment lost 4 bases and the J segment 6 bases; nucleotides outside the gene matches: 5.